Listed below are T cell receptor beta chains from one sample, sequenced in a study of OX40 agonist ivuxolimab in advanced cancers. Produced via immunoSEQ multiplex PCR; TCRdb's table is partial and in-frame only. The sample has about 49,000 clones, roughly 83% seen once. Sequences were derived from CD4+ or CD8+ T cells sorted from blood, sampled in a trial of the OX40 agonist ivuxolimab. All receptors come from an adult with an advanced solid tumor such as melanoma, head and neck, liver or kidney cancer. The CDR3 runs from the conserved cysteine through the conserved F or W. D genes are given only for firm matches. Clone sizes are given selectively: once, few, many, or a class where the clone is expanded.

cdr3_aa,cdr3_nt,j_call,d_call,v_call,clone_size
CASSAPGYPSGNTIYF,TGTGCCAGCAGCGCGCCCGGTTATCCCTCTGGAAACACCATATATTTT,TRBJ1-3,-,TRBV11-2,-
CASSSNRGMGGYTF,TGTGCCAGCAGTTCAAACAGGGGGATGGGTGGCTACACCTTC,TRBJ1-2,TRBD1,TRBV27,-
CASKLGQEGEQYF,TGTGCCAGCAAGCTGGGACAGGAGGGCGAGCAGTACTTC,TRBJ2-7,TRBD1,TRBV5-6,-
CASSVVENTEAFF,TGTGCCAGCAGTGTAGTAGAGAACACTGAAGCTTTCTTT,TRBJ1-1,-,TRBV6-1,-
CSVVLSNYGYTF,TGCAGCGTTGTACTCTCCAACTATGGCTACACCTTC,TRBJ1-2,-,TRBV29-1,-
CASSEGPISCGQFF,TGCGCCAGCAGTGAGGGCCCCATCAGCTGTGGGCAGTTCTTC,TRBJ2-1,-,TRBV10-1,-
CASSEEGDRGKDTQYF,TGTGCCAGCAGTGAAGAGGGGGACAGGGGCAAAGATACGCAGTATTTT,TRBJ2-3,TRBD1,TRBV6-1,-
CASSFQGQGQQFF,TGTGCCAGCAGCTTCCAAGGACAGGGACAACAGTTCTTC,TRBJ2-1,TRBD1,TRBV9,few
CASSPPRTGYTEAFF,TGTGCCAGCTCACCACCGAGGACAGGTTACACTGAAGCTTTCTTT,TRBJ1-1,TRBD1,TRBV18,-
CASSIVADTQYF,TGTGCCAGCAGTATAGTCGCAGATACGCAGTATTTT,TRBJ2-3,-,TRBV7-9,once
CASEQREGNTGELFF,TGTGCCAGTGAGCAGCGGGAGGGGAACACCGGGGAGCTGTTTTTT,TRBJ2-2,TRBD2,TRBV5-4,few
CASSKFSGRSNTEAFF,TGTGCCAGTAGTAAATTCAGCGGACGGTCGAACACTGAAGCTTTCTTT,TRBJ1-1,-,TRBV19,-
CASSARTSTDTQYF,TGTGCCAGCAGCGCCCGGACTAGCACAGATACGCAGTATTTT,TRBJ2-3,-,TRBV11-1,-
CASSLGQGEPGYTF,TGTGCCAGTAGTCTGGGCCAGGGCGAACCCGGCTACACCTTC,TRBJ1-2,-,TRBV19,-
CASSVLAQETQYF,TGTGCCAGCAGCGTTCTAGCACAAGAGACCCAGTACTTC,TRBJ2-5,-,TRBV5-8,-
CARGLAVQETQYF,TGCGCCAGGGGACTAGCGGTTCAAGAGACCCAGTACTTC,TRBJ2-5,TRBD2,TRBV10-2,-
CSVDRWESSYNEQFF,TGCAGCGTTGATCGGTGGGAGAGCTCCTACAATGAGCAGTTCTTC,TRBJ2-1,-,TRBV29-1,-
CASSAQGIDGYTF,TGTGCCAGCAGTGCACAGGGTATTGATGGCTACACCTTC,TRBJ1-2,-,TRBV2,-
CASSLLGNEQFF,TGTGCCAGCAGCCTCCTCGGCAATGAGCAGTTCTTC,TRBJ2-1,-,TRBV6-1,-
CASRGGGFSNQPQHF,TGTGCCAGCCGGGGAGGAGGTTTTTCCAATCAGCCCCAGCATTTT,TRBJ1-5,-,TRBV19,-
CASSPQGKAEAFF,TGTGCCAGCAGCCCACAGGGGAAGGCTGAAGCTTTCTTT,TRBJ1-1,TRBD1,TRBV7-9,-
CSVGGTGGLMQEAFF,TGCAGCGTTGGGGGGACAGGGGGCCTTATGCAGGAAGCTTTCTTT,TRBJ1-1,TRBD1,TRBV29-1,once
CASSRQDRDRQYF,TGTGCCAGCAGCCGACAGGACAGGGATCGGCAGTACTTC,TRBJ2-7,TRBD1,TRBV11-2,few
CASSAGTGTYGYTF,TGTGCCAGCAGCGCCGGGACAGGAACCTATGGCTACACCTTC,TRBJ1-2,TRBD1,TRBV28,-
CASSQYRQGTGELFF,TGTGCCAGCAGCCAATACCGGCAGGGGACCGGGGAGCTGTTTTTT,TRBJ2-2,-,TRBV16,-
CASSVLAGPTYEQYF,TGTGCCAGCAGCGTTCTAGCGGGACCTACCTACGAGCAGTACTTC,TRBJ2-7,TRBD2,TRBV7-8,once
CASSFSGGKGNQPQHF,TGTGCCAGCAGTTTTTCGGGGGGGAAGGGAAATCAGCCCCAGCATTTT,TRBJ1-5,-,TRBV6-5,once
CASSSTGVSNQPQHF,TGTGCCAGCAGCTCGACAGGGGTTAGCAATCAGCCCCAGCATTTT,TRBJ1-5,TRBD1,TRBV11-2,-
CASSWIAPRDRVSPLHF,TGTGCCAGCAGTTGGATAGCACCTCGGGACAGGGTTTCACCCCTCCACTTT,TRBJ1-6,TRBD1,TRBV28,-
CASSLGGRAETQYF,TGTGCCAGCAGCTTAGGAGGCAGGGCGGAGACCCAGTACTTC,TRBJ2-5,-,TRBV11-2,-
CASSLALGTEQFF,TGCGCCAGCAGCTTGGCCCTGGGTACAGAGCAGTTCTTC,TRBJ2-1,-,TRBV5-1,-
CASIPGTSGNNEQFF,TGTGCCAGCATCCCCGGGACTAGCGGGAACAATGAGCAGTTCTTC,TRBJ2-1,TRBD2,TRBV4-2,-
CASSARTDTQYF,TGTGCCAGCAGTGCCCGCACAGATACGCAGTATTTT,TRBJ2-3,-,TRBV6-6,-
CASSDSGGFTGNTIYF,TGTGCCAGCAGTGACAGTGGGGGCTTTACTGGAAACACCATATATTTT,TRBJ1-3,-,TRBV6-1,-
CASTGTDSNQPQHF,TGTGCCAGTACGGGGACAGATAGCAATCAGCCCCAGCATTTT,TRBJ1-5,TRBD1,TRBV19,few
CASRDPGGIDQFF,TGTGCCAGCAGAGATCCTGGCGGGATTGATCAGTTCTTC,TRBJ2-1,-,TRBV6-1,-